This T cell receptor beta chain was profiled in a study of response to subunit inactivated influenza vaccine. This clonotype appeared a few times. Its antigen remains unknown. TCRdb reprocessed the RT-PCR reads with MiXCR, giving one entry per CDR3 protein. The top ten clones hold around 12% of a sample with approximately 530,000 distinct CDR3 sequences, around 7.9% of them seen once. General study findings and limits: Researchers suggested that each seasonal influenza vaccination recruits few new T cells.

This clonotype was sampled from a man between 50 and 69 years old who received an inactivated influenza vaccine. The sequencing used PBMCs from blood, collected about 23 months after vaccination.

CDR3 DNA: TGCAGTGCTAGAGATATGTCCGCGGACGGTAGTCAGCCCCAGCATTTT. Translation: CSARDMSADGSQPQHF. The chain links TRBV20-1 to TRBJ1-5; no reliable D call. Trimming pared 0 bases from V and 6 bases from J, leaving 18 bases between. This CDR3 is 16 amino acids long. Germline loops: CDR1 DFQATT, CDR2 SNEGSKA (reference sequence).